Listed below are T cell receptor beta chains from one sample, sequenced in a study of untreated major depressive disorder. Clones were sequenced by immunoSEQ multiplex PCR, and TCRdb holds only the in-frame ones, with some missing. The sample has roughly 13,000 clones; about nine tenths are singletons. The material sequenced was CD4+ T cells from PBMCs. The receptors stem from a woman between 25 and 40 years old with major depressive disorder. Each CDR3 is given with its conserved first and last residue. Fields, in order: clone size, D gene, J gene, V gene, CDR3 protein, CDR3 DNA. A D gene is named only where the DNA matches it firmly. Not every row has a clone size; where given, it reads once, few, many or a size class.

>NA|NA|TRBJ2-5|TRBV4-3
CASSQISFEGETQYF
TGCGCCAGCAGCCAAATTTCCTTCGAGGGGGAGACCCAGTACTTC
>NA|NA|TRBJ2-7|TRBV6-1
CASSELLSSYEQYF
TGTGCCAGCAGTGAACTTCTCAGCTCCTACGAGCAGTACTTC
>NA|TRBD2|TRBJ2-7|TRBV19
CASRTASGRSYEQYF
TGTGCCAGTAGGACGGCTAGCGGTCGCTCCTACGAGCAGTACTTC
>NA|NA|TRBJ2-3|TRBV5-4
CASSRDHYTDTQYF
TGTGCCAGCAGCCGTGACCATTACACAGATACGCAGTATTTT
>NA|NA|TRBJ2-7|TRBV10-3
CAISESEGSDEQYF
TGTGCCATCAGTGAGTCGGAGGGGTCAGACGAGCAGTACTTC
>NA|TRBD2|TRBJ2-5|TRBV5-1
CASSTPGLAGQETQYF
TGCGCCAGCAGCACCCCCGGACTAGCGGGGCAAGAGACCCAGTACTTC
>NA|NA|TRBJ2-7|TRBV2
CASSILRIQRYEQYF
TGTGCCAGCAGTATATTGAGGATCCAAAGATACGAGCAGTACTTC
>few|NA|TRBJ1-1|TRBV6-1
CASATGNTEAFF
TGTGCCAGCGCTACGGGGAACACTGAAGCTTTCTTT
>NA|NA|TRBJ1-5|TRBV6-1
CASRLNQPQHF
TGTGCCAGCAGACTCAATCAGCCCCAGCATTTT
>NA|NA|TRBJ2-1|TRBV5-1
CASSLAGRSSYNEQFF
TGCGCCAGCAGCTTGGCCGGACGGAGCTCCTACAATGAGCAGTTCTTC
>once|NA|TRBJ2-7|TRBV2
CASSWDLAYEQYF
TGTGCCAGCAGCTGGGACCTCGCCTACGAGCAGTACTTC
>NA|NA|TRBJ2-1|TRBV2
CASSELVRSGPGVRQFF
TGTGCCAGCAGTGAGCTGGTTCGGAGCGGGCCTGGGGTTAGGCAGTTCTTC
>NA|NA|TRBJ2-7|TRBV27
CASSLGGPGEQYF
TGTGCCAGCAGTTTAGGGGGGCCGGGCGAGCAGTACTTC
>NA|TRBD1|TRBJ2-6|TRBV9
CASSNRDRVNGANVLTF
TGTGCCAGCAGCAACCGGGACAGGGTGAACGGGGCCAACGTCCTGACTTTC
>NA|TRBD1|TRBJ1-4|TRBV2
CASSETGGAGSEKLFF
TGTGCCAGCAGTGAGACAGGGGGCGCAGGTAGTGAAAAACTGTTTTTT
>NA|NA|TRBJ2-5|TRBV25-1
CASSEYPGQHQETQYF
TGTGCCAGCAGTGAATATCCCGGACAGCACCAAGAGACCCAGTACTTC
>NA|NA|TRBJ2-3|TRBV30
CAWSITSTDTQYF
TGTGCCTGGAGCATAACCAGCACAGATACGCAGTATTTT
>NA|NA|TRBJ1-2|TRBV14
CASSQDTGRGGYTF
TGTGCCAGCAGCCAAGATACAGGGCGGGGTGGCTACACCTTC
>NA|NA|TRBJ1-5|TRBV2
CASRPTGLGQPQHF
TGTGCCAGCAGGCCGACAGGTTTAGGTCAGCCCCAGCATTTT
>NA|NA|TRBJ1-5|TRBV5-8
CASSLVPPYSNQPQHF
TGTGCCAGCAGCTTGGTGCCACCTTATAGCAATCAGCCCCAGCATTTT
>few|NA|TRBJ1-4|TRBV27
CASRLEKLFF
TGTGCCAGCCGGCTTGAAAAACTGTTTTTT
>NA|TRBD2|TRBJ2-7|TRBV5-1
CASSLDLAAQGEQYF
TGCGCCAGCAGCTTGGATCTAGCGGCCCAGGGAGAGCAGTACTTC
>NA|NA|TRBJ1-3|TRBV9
CASSMTGDSGNTIYF
TGTGCCAGCAGCATGACAGGTGATTCTGGAAACACCATATATTTT
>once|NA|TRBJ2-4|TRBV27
CASSLTGDPRDLTKNIQYF
TGTGCCAGCAGTTTAACCGGAGACCCGCGGGACTTAACCAAAAACATTCAGTACTTC
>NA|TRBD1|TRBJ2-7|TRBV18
CASGQGGNYEQYF
TGTGCGTCTGGACAGGGGGGTAACTACGAGCAGTACTTC
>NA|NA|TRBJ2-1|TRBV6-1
CASNRRGSYNEQFF
TGTGCCAGCAACCGAAGGGGTTCCTACAATGAGCAGTTCTTC
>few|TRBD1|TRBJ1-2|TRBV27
CASSLSQGALYGYTF
TGTGCCAGCAGTTTATCACAGGGGGCTCTGTATGGCTACACCTTC
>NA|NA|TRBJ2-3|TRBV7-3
CASSLNAASTDTQYF
TGTGCCAGCAGCTTAAATGCAGCCTCCACAGATACGCAGTATTTT
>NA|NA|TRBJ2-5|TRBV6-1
CASSDPTRSQETQYF
TGTGCCAGCAGTGATCCCACAAGGAGTCAAGAGACCCAGTACTTC
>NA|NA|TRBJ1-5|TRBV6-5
CASSPGRNSKPQHF
TGTGCCAGCAGCCCGGGAAGGAATAGTAAGCCCCAGCATTTT
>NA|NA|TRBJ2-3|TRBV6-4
CASSDRDIGTDTQYF
TGTGCCAGCAGTGACCGGGACATTGGCACAGATACGCAGTATTTT
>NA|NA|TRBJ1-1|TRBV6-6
CASFGGRDNTEAFF
TGTGCCAGCTTCGGGGGCAGGGATAACACTGAAGCTTTCTTT
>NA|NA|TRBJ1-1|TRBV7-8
CASSLDRAGKAFF
TGTGCCAGCAGCTTAGACAGGGCCGGAAAAGCTTTCTTT
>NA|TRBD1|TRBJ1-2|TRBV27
CATQDRVGYTF
TGTGCCACTCAGGACAGGGTGGGCTACACCTTC
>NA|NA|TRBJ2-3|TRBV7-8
CASSLGRRLTNTDTQYF
TGTGCCAGCAGCTTAGGTAGACGACTGACGAACACAGATACGCAGTATTTT
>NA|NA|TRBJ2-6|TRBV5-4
CASSLDRGSGANVLTF
TGTGCCAGCAGCTTGGATAGGGGCTCTGGGGCCAACGTCCTGACTTTC
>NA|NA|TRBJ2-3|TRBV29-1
CSAGATDTQYF
TGCAGCGCAGGGGCCACAGATACGCAGTATTTT
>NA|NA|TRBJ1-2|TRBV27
CASSSFRDKPYGYTF
TGTGCCAGCAGTTCCTTCCGGGACAAACCCTATGGCTACACCTTC
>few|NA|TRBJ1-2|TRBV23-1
CASRRNPWLADRLLGYTF
TGCGCCAGCAGGCGAAACCCCTGGTTGGCGGATCGATTACTAGGCTACACCTTC
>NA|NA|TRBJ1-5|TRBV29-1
CSVAGADQPQHF
TGCAGCGTTGCCGGGGCAGATCAGCCCCAGCATTTT
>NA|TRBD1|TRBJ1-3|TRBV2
CASSEKLRGRGNTIYF
TGTGCCAGCAGTGAAAAACTCAGGGGGCGTGGAAACACCATATATTTT
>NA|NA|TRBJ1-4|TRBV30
CAWSSVFNEKLFF
TGTGCCTGGAGTTCGGTCTTTAATGAAAAACTGTTTTTT
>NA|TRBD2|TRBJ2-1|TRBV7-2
CASSESGRWSEQFF
TGTGCCAGCAGCGAAAGCGGGAGATGGAGTGAGCAGTTCTTC
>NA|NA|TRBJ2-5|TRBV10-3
CAISESAKKETQYF
TGTGCCATCAGTGAGTCGGCCAAAAAAGAGACCCAGTACTTC
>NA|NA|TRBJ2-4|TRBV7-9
CASSLQKGPWDIQYF
TGTGCCAGCAGCCTCCAGAAGGGCCCTTGGGACATTCAGTACTTC
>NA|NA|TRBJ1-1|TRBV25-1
CASSEYGRAFF
TGTGCCAGCAGTGAATACGGTCGGGCTTTCTTT
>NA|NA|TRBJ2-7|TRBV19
CASATNGQGKRYEQYF
TGTGCCAGCGCCACGAACGGCCAGGGTAAAAGGTACGAGCAGTACTTC